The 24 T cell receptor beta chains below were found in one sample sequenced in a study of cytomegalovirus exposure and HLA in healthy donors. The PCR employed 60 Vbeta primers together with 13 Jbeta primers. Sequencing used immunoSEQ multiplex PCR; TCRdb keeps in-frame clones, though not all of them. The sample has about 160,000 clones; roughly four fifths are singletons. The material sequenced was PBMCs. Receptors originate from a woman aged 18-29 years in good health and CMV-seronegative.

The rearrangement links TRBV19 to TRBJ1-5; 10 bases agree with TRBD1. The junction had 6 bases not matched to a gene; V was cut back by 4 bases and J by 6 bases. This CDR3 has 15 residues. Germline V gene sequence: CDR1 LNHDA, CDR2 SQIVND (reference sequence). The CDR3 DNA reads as TGTGCCAGTAGTAAAGGGGGACAGGGGATTCAGCCCCAGCATTTT. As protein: CASSKGGQGIQPQHF.

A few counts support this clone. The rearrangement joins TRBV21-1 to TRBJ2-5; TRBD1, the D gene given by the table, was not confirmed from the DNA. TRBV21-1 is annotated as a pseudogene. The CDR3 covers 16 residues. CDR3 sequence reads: CASSYPSLDTVETQYF. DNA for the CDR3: TGTGCCAGCAGCTACCCATCCCTCGACACAGTGGAGACCCAGTACTTC.

The CDR3: CAWGLAPNYNEQFF. CDR3 DNA: TGTGCCTGGGGGCTAGCGCCGAACTACAATGAGCAGTTCTTC. J is TRBJ2-1 and V is TRBV30; weak D call: TRBD2 (6 bases). V was shortened by 5 bases and J by 3 bases, with 14 bases between the two germline ends. The CDR3 covers 14 residues. Germline CDR1 GTSNPN, CDR2 SVGIG (reference sequence). Full variable domain (remainder filled in from reference TRBV30 and TRBJ2-1): SQTIHQWPATLVQPVGSPLSLECTVEGTSNPNLYWYRQAAGRGLQLLFYSVGIGQISSEVPQNLSASRPQDRQFILSSKKLLLSDSGFYLCAWGLAPNYNEQFFGPGTRLTVL.

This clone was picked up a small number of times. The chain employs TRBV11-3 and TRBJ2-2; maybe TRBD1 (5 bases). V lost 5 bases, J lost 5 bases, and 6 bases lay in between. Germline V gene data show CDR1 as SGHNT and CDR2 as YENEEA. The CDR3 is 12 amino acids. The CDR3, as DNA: TGTGCCAGCAGCGACAGAACCGGGGAGCTGTTTTTT. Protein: CASSDRTGELFF. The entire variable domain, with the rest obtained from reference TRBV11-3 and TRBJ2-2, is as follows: EAGVVQSPRYKIIEKKQPVAFWCNPISGHNTLYWYLQNLGQGPELLIRYENEEAVDDSQLPKDRFSAERLKGVDSTLKIQPAELGDSAVYLCASSDRTGELFFGEGSRLTVL.

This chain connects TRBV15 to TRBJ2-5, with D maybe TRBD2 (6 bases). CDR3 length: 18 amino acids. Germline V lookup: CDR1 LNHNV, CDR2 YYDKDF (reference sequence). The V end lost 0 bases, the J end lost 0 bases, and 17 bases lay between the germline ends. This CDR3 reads CATSRDWDLKLYQETQYF. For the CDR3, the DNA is TGTGCCACCAGCAGAGATTGGGACTTAAAATTGTACCAAGAGACCCAGTACTTC.

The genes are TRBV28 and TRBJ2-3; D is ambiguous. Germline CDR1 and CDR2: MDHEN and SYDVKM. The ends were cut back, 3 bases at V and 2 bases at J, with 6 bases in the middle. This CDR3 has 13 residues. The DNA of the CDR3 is TGTGCCAGCAGTTTGAGGCCCACAGATACGCAGTATTTT. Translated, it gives CASSLRPTDTQYF.

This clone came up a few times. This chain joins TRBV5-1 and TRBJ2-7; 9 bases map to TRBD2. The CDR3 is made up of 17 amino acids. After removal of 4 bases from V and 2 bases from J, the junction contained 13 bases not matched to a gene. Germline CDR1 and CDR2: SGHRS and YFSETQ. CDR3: CASSRVTSGPTAYEQYF. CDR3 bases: TGCGCCAGCAGCCGGGTGACTAGCGGCCCCACCGCCTACGAGCAGTACTTC.

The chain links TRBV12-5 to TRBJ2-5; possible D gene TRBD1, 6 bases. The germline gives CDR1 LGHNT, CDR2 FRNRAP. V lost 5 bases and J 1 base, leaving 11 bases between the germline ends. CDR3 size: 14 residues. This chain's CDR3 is CASGAGTLQETQYF. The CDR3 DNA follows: TGTGCTAGTGGTGCCGGGACACTCCAAGAGACCCAGTACTTC.

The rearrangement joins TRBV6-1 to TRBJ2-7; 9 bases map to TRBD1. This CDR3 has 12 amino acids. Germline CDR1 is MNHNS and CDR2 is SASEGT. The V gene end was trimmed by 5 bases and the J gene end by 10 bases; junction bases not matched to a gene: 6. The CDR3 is CASSPGQGRQYF. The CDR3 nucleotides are TGTGCCAGCAGTCCGGGACAGGGACGCCAGTACTTC.

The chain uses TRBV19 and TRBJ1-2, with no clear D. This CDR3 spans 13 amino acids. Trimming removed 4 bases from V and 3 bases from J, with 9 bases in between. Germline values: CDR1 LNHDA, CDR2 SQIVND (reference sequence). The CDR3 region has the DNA TGTGCCAGTAGTACTTCTCCGGACTATGGCTACACCTTC. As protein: CASSTSPDYGYTF.

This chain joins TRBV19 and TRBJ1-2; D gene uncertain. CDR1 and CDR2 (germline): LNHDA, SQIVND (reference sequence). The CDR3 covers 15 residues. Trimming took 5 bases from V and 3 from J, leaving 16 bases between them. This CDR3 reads CASSAQATGDYGYTF. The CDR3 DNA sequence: TGTGCCAGTAGTGCACAAGCCACGGGAGACTATGGCTACACCTTC.

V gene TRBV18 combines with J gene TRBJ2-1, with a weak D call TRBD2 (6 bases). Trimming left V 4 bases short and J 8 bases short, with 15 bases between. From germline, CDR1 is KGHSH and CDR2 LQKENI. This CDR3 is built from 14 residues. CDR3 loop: CASSLFGGMDEQFF. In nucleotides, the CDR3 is TGTGCCAGCTCACTATTTGGCGGGATGGATGAGCAGTTCTTC.

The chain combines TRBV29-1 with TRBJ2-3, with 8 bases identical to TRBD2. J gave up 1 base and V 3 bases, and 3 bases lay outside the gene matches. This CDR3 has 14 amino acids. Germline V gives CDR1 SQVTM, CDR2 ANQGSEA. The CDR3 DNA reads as TGCAGCGTTGACGGGGGGGCCGGCACAGATACGCAGTATTTT. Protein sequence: CSVDGGAGTDTQYF.

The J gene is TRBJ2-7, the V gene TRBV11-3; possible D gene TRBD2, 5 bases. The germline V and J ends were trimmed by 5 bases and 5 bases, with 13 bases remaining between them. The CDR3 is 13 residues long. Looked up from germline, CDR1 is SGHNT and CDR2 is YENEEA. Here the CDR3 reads CASSSSARDEQYF. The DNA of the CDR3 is TGTGCCAGCAGCAGCTCTGCGAGGGACGAGCAGTACTTC.

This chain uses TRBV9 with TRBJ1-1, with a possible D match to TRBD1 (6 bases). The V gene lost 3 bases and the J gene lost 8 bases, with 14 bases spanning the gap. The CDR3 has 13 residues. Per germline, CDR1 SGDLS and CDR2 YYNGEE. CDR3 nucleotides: TGTGCCAGCAGCGGGGCTACAGGGTCAGAAGCTTTCTTT. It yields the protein CASSGATGSEAFF.

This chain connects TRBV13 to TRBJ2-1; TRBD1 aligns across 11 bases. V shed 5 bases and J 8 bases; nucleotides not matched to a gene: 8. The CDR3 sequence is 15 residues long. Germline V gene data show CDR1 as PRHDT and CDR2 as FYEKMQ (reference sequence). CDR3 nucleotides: TGTGCCAGCAGCCACCGGACAGGGGGCGTCGATGAGCAGTTCTTC. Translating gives CASSHRTGGVDEQFF.

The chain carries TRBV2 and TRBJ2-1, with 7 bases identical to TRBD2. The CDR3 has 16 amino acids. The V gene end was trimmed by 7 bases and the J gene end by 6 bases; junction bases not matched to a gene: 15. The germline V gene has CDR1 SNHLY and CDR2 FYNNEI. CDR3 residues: CASMEDIGLGLNEQFF. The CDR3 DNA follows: TGTGCCAGCATGGAGGACATAGGACTAGGCCTCAATGAGCAGTTCTTC.

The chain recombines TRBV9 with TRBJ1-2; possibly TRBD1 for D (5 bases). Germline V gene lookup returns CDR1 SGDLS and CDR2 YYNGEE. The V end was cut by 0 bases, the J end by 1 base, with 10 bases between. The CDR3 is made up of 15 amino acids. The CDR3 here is CASSVDPDSNYGYTF. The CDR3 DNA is TGTGCCAGCAGCGTAGACCCCGACAGTAACTATGGCTACACCTTC.

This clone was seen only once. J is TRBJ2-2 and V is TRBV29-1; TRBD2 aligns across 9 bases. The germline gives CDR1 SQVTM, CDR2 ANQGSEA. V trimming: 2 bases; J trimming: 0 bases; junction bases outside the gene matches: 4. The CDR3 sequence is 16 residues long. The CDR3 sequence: CSVESSGGPNTGELFF. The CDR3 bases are TGCAGCGTTGAAAGTAGCGGGGGCCCGAACACCGGGGAGCTGTTTTTT.

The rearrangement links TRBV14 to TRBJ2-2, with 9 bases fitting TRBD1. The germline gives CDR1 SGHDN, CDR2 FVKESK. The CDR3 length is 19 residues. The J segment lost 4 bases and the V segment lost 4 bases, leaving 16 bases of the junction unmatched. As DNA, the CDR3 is TGTGCCAGCAGCCCTCGGACAGGGGAGGGTAGCGGTTCCACCGGGGAGCTGTTTTTT. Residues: CASSPRTGEGSGSTGELFF.

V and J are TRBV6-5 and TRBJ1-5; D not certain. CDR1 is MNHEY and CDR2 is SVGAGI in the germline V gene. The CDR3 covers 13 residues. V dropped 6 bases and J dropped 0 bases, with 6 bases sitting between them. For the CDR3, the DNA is TGTGCCAGCAGCCCCAATAGCAATCAGCCCCAGCATTTT. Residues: CASSPNSNQPQHF.

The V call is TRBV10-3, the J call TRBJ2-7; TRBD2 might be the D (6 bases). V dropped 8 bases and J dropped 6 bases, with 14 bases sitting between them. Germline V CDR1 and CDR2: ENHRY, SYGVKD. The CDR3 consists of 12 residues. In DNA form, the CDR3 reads TGTGCCATCTCCGGGACTTACCCCGAGCAGTACTTC. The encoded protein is CAISGTYPEQYF.

The CDR3 sequence is CASRTGASEQYF. The CDR3 region has the DNA TGCGCCAGCCGCACAGGGGCTAGCGAGCAGTACTTC. This chain links TRBV5-1 with TRBJ2-7; 7 bases are shared with TRBD1. CDR3 length: 12 residues. Germline loops: CDR1 SGHRS, CDR2 YFSETQ. J lost 6 bases, V lost 7 bases, and 7 bases had no gene match.

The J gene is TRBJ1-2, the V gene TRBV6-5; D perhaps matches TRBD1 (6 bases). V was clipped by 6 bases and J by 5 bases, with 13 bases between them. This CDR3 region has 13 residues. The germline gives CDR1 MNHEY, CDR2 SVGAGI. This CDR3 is CASSQAQGYGYTF. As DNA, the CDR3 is TGTGCCAGCAGCCAGGCACAGGGTTATGGCTACACCTTC.